This T cell receptor (beta chain) was captured by sequencing in a study of blood T cells in healthy people across ages. Study-level information: Per two T cells, about one barcoded beta molecule was captured through template switching.

The CDR3 contains 14 residues. Trimming left V 5 bases short and J 2 bases short, with 10 bases between. Germline V gene sequence: CDR1 MNHEY, CDR2 SVGAGI. Through a sample-barcoded 5' primer and a J-beta primer mix, a second PCR was run for roughly 6 to 11 cycles. Each cDNA molecule carried a tag from a template-switch adaptor that contained 12 random nucleotides. Via MiXCR, TCRdb re-called the 5' RACE reads, giving one row per CDR3 protein. Of 1.5 million to 2 million distinct CDR3 sequences in the sample, roughly 50% were seen once. The study isolated at least 6.5 million PBMCs from each sample. The authors extracted at least 5.5 micrograms of total RNA per sample.

This sequence joins TRBV6-5 and TRBJ2-4, with D perhaps matching TRBD1 (5 bases). The sequencing sample was made of blood. This TCR derives from a woman between 40 and 55 years old in good health. CDR3 bases: TGTGCCAGCAGTGGGCCAGGGACCAAAAACATTCAGTACTTC. Translation: CASSGPGTKNIQYF.